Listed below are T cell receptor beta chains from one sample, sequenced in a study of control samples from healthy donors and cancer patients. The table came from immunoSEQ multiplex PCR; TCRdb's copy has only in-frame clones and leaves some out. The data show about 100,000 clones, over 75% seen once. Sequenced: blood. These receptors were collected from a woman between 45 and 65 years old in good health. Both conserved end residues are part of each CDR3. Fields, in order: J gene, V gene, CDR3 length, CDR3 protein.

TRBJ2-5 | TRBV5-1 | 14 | CASSQPSGTETQYF
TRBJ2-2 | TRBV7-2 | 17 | CASSPDGQFANTGELFF
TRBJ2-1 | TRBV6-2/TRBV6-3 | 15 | CASSHNSAGFNEQFF
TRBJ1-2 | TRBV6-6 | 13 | CASSFGPAYGYTF
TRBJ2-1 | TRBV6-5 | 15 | CASSPDWAPANEQFF
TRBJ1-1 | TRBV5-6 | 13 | CASSFGLTPEAFF
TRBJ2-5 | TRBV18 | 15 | CASSPGKGVTETQYF
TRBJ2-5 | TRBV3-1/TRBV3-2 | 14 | CASSPGRVGETQYF
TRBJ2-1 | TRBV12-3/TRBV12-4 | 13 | CASSPTRSNEQFF
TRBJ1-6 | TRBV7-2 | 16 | CASSLDSSSYNSPLHF
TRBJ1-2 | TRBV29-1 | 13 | CSVLPPAHYGYTF
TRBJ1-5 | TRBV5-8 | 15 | CASSLSRMNNQPQHF
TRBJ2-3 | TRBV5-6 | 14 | CASSSRSYTDTQYF
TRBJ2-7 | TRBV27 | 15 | CASSLSGLASTEQYF
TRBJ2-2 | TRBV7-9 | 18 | CASSPPPTEGPNTGELFF
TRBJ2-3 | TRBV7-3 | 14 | CASRGLLTTDTQYF
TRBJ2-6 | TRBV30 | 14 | CAWGWSSGANVLTF
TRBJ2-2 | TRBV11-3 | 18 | CASSLGGGRGVNTGELFF
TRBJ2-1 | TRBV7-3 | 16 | CASSLKGVGADNEQFF
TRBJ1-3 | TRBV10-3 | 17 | CAISQILQGESGNTIYF
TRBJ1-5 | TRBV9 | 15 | CASSVTGGSNQPQHF
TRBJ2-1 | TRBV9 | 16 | CASSVGTGTGWNEQFF
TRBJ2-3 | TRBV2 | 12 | CASSESADTQYF
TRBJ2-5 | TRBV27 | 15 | CASSLGQGGWETQYF
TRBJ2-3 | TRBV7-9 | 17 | CASSSIRGSRGLDTQYF
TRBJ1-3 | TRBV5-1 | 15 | CASSPWTGSGNTIYF
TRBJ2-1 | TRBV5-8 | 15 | CASSLRPSGSSEQFF
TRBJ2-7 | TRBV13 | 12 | CASSSLLREQYF
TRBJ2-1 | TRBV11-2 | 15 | CASSLVGTGGPEQFF
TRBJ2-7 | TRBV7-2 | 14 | CASSRGLNSYEQYF
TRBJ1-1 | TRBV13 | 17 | CASSTVLGPSVGTEAFF
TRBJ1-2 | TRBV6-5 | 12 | CASSPRGGGYTF
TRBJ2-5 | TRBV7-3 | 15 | CASSRDRGRRETQYF
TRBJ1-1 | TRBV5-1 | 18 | CASSLPYPDRERNTEAFF
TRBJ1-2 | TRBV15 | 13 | CATSSTGVDGYTF
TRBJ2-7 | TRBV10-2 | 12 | CASGGLAYEQYF
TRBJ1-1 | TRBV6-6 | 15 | CASSELIDRDTEAFF
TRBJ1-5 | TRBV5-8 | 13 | CASSREGRQPQHF
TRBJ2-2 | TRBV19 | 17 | CASSPTIGVSGTGELFF
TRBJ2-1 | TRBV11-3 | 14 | CASSRGGSYNEQFF
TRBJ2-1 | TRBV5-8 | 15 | CASSLGAGGLGEQFF
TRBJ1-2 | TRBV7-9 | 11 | CASREGYGYTF
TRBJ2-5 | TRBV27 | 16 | CASSLSWTSWSETQYF
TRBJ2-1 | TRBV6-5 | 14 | CASSRIQSYNEQFF